The T cell receptor beta chain described here comes from a study of T cell responses to AZD1222 COVID-19 vaccine. Overall study: Investigators merged groups given second doses at roughly 4 or roughly 12 weeks.

Findings of the study overall: The study found Spike-specific TCR breadth and depth rose after two AZD1222 doses. Unmutated variant regions are reportedly targeted by nearly half of spike-specific TCRs. The study sampled repertoires only after the peak T cell response.

The assay was immunoSEQ multiplex PCR, and TCRdb's table has in-frame clones only and misses some. In the table there are 65,000 or so clones, over 80% of which are singletons. As concerns this clone: Its antigen is not known.

Trimming took off 0 bases at V and 5 bases at J, with 16 bases between the two ends. In germline, CDR1 is MNHEY, CDR2 SVGAGI. This CDR3 has 16 residues. The TCR comes from an adult in good health. The V and J genes are TRBV6-5 and TRBJ1-2; D unclear. The sample consisted of peripheral blood, taken on day 0 of AZD1222 vaccination. The CDR3 protein is CASSYSAGPLSYGYTF. The DNA for the CDR3 is TGTGCCAGCAGTTACTCGGCCGGACCTCTAAGTTATGGCTACACCTTC.